This TCR beta chain comes out of a study of neurological immune-mediated disorders. The trim removed 1 base at V and 6 bases at J, leaving 3 bases unmatched. CDR3 length: 13 amino acids. In germline, CDR1 is SEHNR, CDR2 FQNEAQ (reference sequence). This clonotype was detected many times. TCRdb re-analysed the 5' RACE reads in MiXCR, keeping a single row per CDR3 protein. Of approximately 130,000 distinct CDR3 sequences in the sample, about 3.2% were seen once. The sequenced material came from PBMCs. This clonotype was sampled from a young woman with multiple sclerosis. The chain carries TRBV7-9 and TRBJ2-7; TRBD2 aligns across 7 bases. The CDR3 bases are TGTGCCAGCAGCTTAGGAACGGGGGGCGAGCAGTACTTC. Translation gives CASSLGTGGEQYF.